One sample yielded the 15 T cell receptor beta chains listed below, sequenced in a study of blood T cell repertoires in COVID-19 (dated by TCRdb to about 2020). Library creation used the immunoSEQ multiplex PCR assay. In its TCRdb copy, this immuneACCESS table keeps in-frame sequences only and misses some clones. Where compared with another copy, unresolved V genes explain less than half of these, and the others have no known cause. The sample contains approximately 100,000 clones, about 90% of them found a single time. 6% to 6.5% of the sample belongs to the ten largest clones. Sequencing was performed on peripheral blood. These receptors were taken from a human donor in a cohort sampled during active COVID-19.

The chain is built from TRBV19 and TRBJ2-1, with TRBD2 matching over 11 bases. J gave up 5 bases and V 0 bases, and 3 bases lay outside the gene matches. This CDR3 has 16 amino acids. CDR1 is LNHDA and CDR2 is SQIVND in the germline V gene (reference sequence). CDR3 in amino acids: CASSIDSGGANNEQFF. The CDR3 nucleotides read TGTGCCAGTAGTATAGATAGCGGGGGGGCTAACAATGAGCAGTTCTTC.

V gene TRBV7-2 combines with J gene TRBJ2-5; tentatively, D is TRBD2 (6 bases). The germline V gene has CDR1 SGHTA and CDR2 FQGNSA. The length of the CDR3 is 14 residues. V lost 2 bases and J lost 7, with 14 bases in between. The chain's CDR3 is CASSLPLARPTQYF. The CDR3 coding sequence is TGTGCCAGCAGCTTACCACTAGCCCGGCCGACCCAGTACTTC.

The chain uses TRBV6-5 and TRBJ1-5; 10 nucleotides align to TRBD1. V was pared by 8 bases and J by 3 bases, with 7 bases of the junction left unmatched. The CDR3 extends over 15 amino acids. Germline CDR1 and CDR2: MNHEY and SVGAGI. The CDR3 DNA reads as TGTGCCAGCTCCGGGACAGGGGTTCACAATCAGCCCCAGCATTTT. This gives the protein CASSGTGVHNQPQHF.

V gene TRBV3-1 (or the pseudogene TRBV3-2) combines with J gene TRBJ2-3; TRBD1 matches at 9 bases. The CDR3 contains 15 residues. V dropped 0 bases and J dropped 7; count of bases not matched to a gene: 5. Germline V gene lookup returns CDR1 LGHDT and CDR2 YNNKEL (reference sequence). In DNA, the CDR3 is TGTGCCAGCAGCCAAGAAGGGACAGGGTTTAATACGCAGTATTTT. Protein product: CASSQEGTGFNTQYF.

This rearrangement joins TRBV4-2 to TRBJ2-7; 7 bases are shared with TRBD2. Germline lookup yields CDR1 LGHNA and CDR2 YNFKEQ. The CDR3 is made up of 15 amino acids. The V gene end was trimmed by 7 bases and the J gene end by 1 base; junction bases not matched to a gene: 10. The CDR3 region is CASKIEASGSYEQYF. CDR3 coding DNA: TGTGCCAGCAAAATCGAGGCTAGCGGTTCCTACGAGCAGTACTTC.

The chain is built from TRBV7-2 and TRBJ1-5; D call uncertain. This CDR3 is 15 amino acids long. In germline, CDR1 is SGHTA, CDR2 FQGNSA. With 3 bases removed from V and 3 bases from J, the gap between germline ends came to 12 bases. In DNA form, the CDR3 reads TGTGCCAGCAGCTTGGTCAGAAATAACAATCAGCCCCAGCATTTT. Translating gives CASSLVRNNNQPQHF.

The DNA of the CDR3 is TGTGCCAGTAGTACCGGACAGGGGGCATTCCGTGGCTACACCTTC. Amino acids: CASSTGQGAFRGYTF. This chain links TRBV19 with TRBJ1-2, with TRBD1 identical over 11 bases. The ends lost 4 bases at V and 7 bases at J; junction bases unmatched: 8. The CDR3 has 15 amino acids. Per the germline V gene, CDR1 is LNHDA and CDR2 is SQIVND (reference sequence).

The chain recombines TRBV5-5 with TRBJ1-2; 9 nucleotides match TRBD1. CDR3 length: 15 amino acids. V shed 4 bases, J shed 8 bases, and the junction held 12 bases outside the gene matches. CDR1 is SGHKS, CDR2 YYEKEE, per germline (reference sequence). CDR3 loop: CASSPGTGNPGGYTF. The CDR3 coding sequence is TGTGCCAGCAGCCCGGGGACAGGGAATCCGGGCGGCTACACCTTC.

The chain recombines TRBV2 with TRBJ2-3; 7 nucleotides agree with TRBD1. With V trimmed by 0 bases and J by 4 bases, 7 bases remained unmatched. Germline assignment: CDR1 SNHLY and CDR2 FYNNEI. The CDR3 is 16 residues long. The CDR3 DNA reads TGTGCCAGCAGTGAAGCAATTACAGGGGATCCAGATACGCAGTATTTT. This gives the protein CASSEAITGDPDTQYF.

The gene calls are TRBV20-1 and TRBJ1-2, with D possibly matching TRBD1 (5 bases). Germline V gene sequence: CDR1 DFQATT, CDR2 SNEGSKA (reference sequence). Trimming shortened V by 7 bases and J by 5 bases, and 11 bases separated the two germline ends. The CDR3 extends over 11 amino acids. The DNA for the CDR3 is TGCAGTGGGGGACTCCTATATGGCTACACCTTC. Translating gives CSGGLLYGYTF.

This chain links TRBV7-9 with TRBJ2-1; D may be TRBD2 (6 bases). Per the germline V gene, CDR1 is SEHNR and CDR2 is FQNEAQ (reference sequence). The CDR3 has 13 residues. Trimming took off 6 bases at V and 9 bases at J, with 15 bases between the two ends. This chain's CDR3 is CASRSAGFIEQFF. As DNA, the CDR3 is TGTGCCAGCAGGTCGGCGGGATTCATTGAGCAGTTCTTC.

In this sample, this clone turned up a few times. This chain links TRBV12-3 or TRBV12-4 with TRBJ1-5; 7 positions agree with TRBD1. With 5 bases clipped from V and 7 bases from J, the junction kept 5 bases outside the gene matches. The CDR3 runs to 13 residues. The CDR3 bases are TGTGCCAGCAGTCAGACAGGGCGCCAGCCCCAGCATTTT. Translation: CASSQTGRQPQHF.

The chain carries TRBV9 and TRBJ2-5; TRBD1 matches at 11 bases. V gave up 0 bases and J gave up 0 bases; unmatched junction bases: 4. CDR3 length equals 17 residues. The germline V gene encodes CDR1 SGDLS and CDR2 YYNGEE. The CDR3 DNA sequence: TGTGCCAGCAGCGTAGTGGGGACAGGGGGTTACCAAGAGACCCAGTACTTC. It yields the protein CASSVVGTGGYQETQYF.

The sample holds one count of this clone. The chain uses TRBV19 and TRBJ2-5; unclear D gene. The CDR3 has 14 amino acids. V lost 3 bases, J lost 5 bases, and 13 bases lay in between. The germline V gene encodes CDR1 LNHDA and CDR2 SQIVND (reference sequence). The CDR3 bases are TGTGCCAGTAGTATGCGTGGAATCGGGGAGACCCAGTACTTC. This encodes CASSMRGIGETQYF.

This chain connects TRBV7-9 to TRBJ2-7, with 12 bases identical to TRBD1. This CDR3 comprises 13 residues. CDR1 and CDR2 from the germline V gene are SEHNR and FQNEAQ (reference sequence). Losses at the gene ends were 8 bases for V and 5 bases for J; bases not matched to a gene: 4. The CDR3 here is CASGRDRGHEQYF. The CDR3 DNA reads TGTGCCAGCGGGCGGGACAGGGGGCACGAGCAGTACTTC.